What follows is one TCR beta chain and its context. Its antigen is as yet unknown. The CDR3 runs to 14 residues. V was pared by 1 base and J by 10 bases, with 15 bases between. Germline values: CDR1 SGHRS, CDR2 YFSETQ. Researchers reported sorting CD4+ naive, central memory, regulatory and stem cell-like memory cells via CD45RO/CCR7/CD25/CD127/CD95/CD27. This sample is drawn from a study of beta chain features in type 1 diabetes. Study results and caveats: Researchers report that Type 1 diabetes patients had moderately but significantly shorter TCRB CDR3s across all four CD4+ subsets. The naive, central memory and Treg TCRB repertoires looked more alike in patients than they did in healthy donors. Whether HLA type influences TCRB rearrangement remained unresolved here.

The study reverse transcribed the entire isolated RNA, so it sequenced expressed TCRB transcripts. Profiled with immunoSEQ multiplex PCR; TCRdb holds only in-frame clones, not every one. This sample has some 290,000 clones; over 11% occur once, and the top ten carry 0.015% to 0.02%. The TCR sequence derives from a man aged 30 to 39 with type 1 diabetes. The chain recombines TRBV5-1 with TRBJ2-1; D uncertain. Specimen: naive CD4+ T cells from blood. The CDR3 DNA reads TGCGCCAGCAGCTTGTCTGGTCTCCTAAGCGAGCAGTTCTTC. Translated, it gives CASSLSGLLSEQFF.